One T cell receptor beta chain is described in this entry. Its antigen is undetermined. Noted treatment: around 19 received Ad26.COV2.S at low or high dose, single or two shots; roughly five received placebo; per-sample allocation not given. The samples date from day 63 after the first vaccine or placebo injection. An Ad26 vector that expressed Wuhan-strain SARS-CoV-2 spike constituted the vaccine. The data were taken from a study of Ad26.COV2.S vaccination and SARS-CoV-2 variants. Study-wide context: Ad26.COV2.S, an intramuscular injection, was given once or twice 56 days apart.

Overall study findings and caveats: Possible underestimation of total T cell responses by the TCR breadth and depth analyses was noted. Placebo recipients had lower spike-specific TCR breadth than vaccine recipients.

Trimming removed 2 bases from V and 0 bases from J, with 10 bases in between. Germline lookup yields CDR1 SGHDT and CDR2 YYEEEE. The length of the CDR3 is 15 residues. Only in-frame clones appear in the TCRdb table, and some are missing; sequencing was by immunoSEQ multiplex PCR. The table shows about 330,000 clones, with 90% occurring only once. The TCR comes from a person aged 18 to 59 who received the Ad26.COV2.S COVID-19 vaccine or a placebo. The chain employs TRBV5-6 and TRBJ2-3; a weak D match, TRBD2 (5 bases). This specimen was peripheral blood, taken in a trial of Ad26.COV2.S vaccine versus placebo. DNA of the CDR3: TGTGCCAGCAGCTTAAACTGGAGGAGCACAGATACGCAGTATTTT. Residues: CASSLNWRSTDTQYF.